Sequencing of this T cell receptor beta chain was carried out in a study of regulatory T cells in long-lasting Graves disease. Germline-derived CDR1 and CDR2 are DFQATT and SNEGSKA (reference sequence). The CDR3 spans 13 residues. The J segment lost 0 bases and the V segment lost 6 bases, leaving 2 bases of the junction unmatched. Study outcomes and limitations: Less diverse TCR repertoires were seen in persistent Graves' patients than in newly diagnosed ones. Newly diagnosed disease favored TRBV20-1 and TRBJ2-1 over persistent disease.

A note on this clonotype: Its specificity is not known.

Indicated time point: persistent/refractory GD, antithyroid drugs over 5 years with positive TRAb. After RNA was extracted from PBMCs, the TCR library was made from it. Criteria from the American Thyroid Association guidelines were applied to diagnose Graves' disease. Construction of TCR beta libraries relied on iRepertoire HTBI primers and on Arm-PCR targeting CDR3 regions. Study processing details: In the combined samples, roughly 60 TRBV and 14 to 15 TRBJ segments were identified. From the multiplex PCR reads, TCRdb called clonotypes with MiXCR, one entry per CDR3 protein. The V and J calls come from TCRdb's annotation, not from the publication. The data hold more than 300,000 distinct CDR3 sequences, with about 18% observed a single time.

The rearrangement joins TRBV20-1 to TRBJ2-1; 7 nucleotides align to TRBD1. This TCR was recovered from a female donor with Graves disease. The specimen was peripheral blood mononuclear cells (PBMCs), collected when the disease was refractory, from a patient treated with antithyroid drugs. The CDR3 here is CSARTGSYNEQFF. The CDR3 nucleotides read TGCAGTGCCAGGACAGGCTCCTACAATGAGCAGTTCTTC.